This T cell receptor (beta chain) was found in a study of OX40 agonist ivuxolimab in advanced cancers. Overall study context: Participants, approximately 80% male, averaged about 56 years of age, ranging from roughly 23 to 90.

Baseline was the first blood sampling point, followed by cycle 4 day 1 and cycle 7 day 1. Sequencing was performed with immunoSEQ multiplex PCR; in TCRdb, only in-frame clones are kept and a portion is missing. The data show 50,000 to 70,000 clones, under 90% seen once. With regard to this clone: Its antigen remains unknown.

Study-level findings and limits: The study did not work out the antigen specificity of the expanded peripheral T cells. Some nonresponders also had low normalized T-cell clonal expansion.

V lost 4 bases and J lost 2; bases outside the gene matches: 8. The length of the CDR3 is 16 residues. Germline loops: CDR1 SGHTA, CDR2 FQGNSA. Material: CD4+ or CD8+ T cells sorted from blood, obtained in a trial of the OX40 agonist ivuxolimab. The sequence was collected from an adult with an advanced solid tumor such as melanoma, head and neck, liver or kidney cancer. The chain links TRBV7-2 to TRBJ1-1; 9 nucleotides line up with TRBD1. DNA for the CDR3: TGTGCCAGCAGCTCGCGGGTGGGACAGGGAAACACTGAAGCTTTCTTT. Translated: CASSSRVGQGNTEAFF.